Below are 7 T cell receptor beta chains sequenced from a single sample in a study of blood T cell repertoires in COVID-19. Sequenced by immunoSEQ multiplex PCR; TCRdb stores in-frame clones only, minus some. The sample shows roughly 230,000 clones, 70% to 90% of them seen only once. The specimen was PBMCs or T cells enriched from blood (not recorded which). Source of these receptors: a woman in her 50s who had been exposed to COVID-19.

V usage is TRBV9 and J usage is TRBJ1-2, with 7 positions matching TRBD1. The CDR3 has 15 residues. The J segment lost 0 bases and the V segment lost 4 bases, leaving 6 bases of the junction unmatched. The germline V gene has CDR1 SGDLS and CDR2 YYNGEE. Written as DNA, the CDR3 is TGTGCCAGCAGCTCGCGGACAGGATCTAACTATGGCTACACCTTC. The encoded protein is CASSSRTGSNYGYTF.

This chain uses TRBV11-2 with TRBJ1-1; the D gene is possibly TRBD1 (6 bases). Germline-derived CDR1 and CDR2 are SGHAT and FQNNGV. The ends were cut back, 5 bases at V and 0 bases at J, with 13 bases in the middle. This CDR3 is built from 15 residues. This CDR3 reads CASSPQGRLNTEAFF. The CDR3 nucleotides read TGTGCCAGCAGCCCACAGGGCCGTTTGAACACTGAAGCTTTCTTT.

Only one count was recorded for this clone. This chain connects TRBV4-3 to TRBJ1-5; D gene ambiguous. V was pared by 0 bases and J by 2 bases, with 8 bases between. Germline-derived CDR1 and CDR2 are LGHNA and YSLEER. CDR3 size: 15 residues. For the CDR3, the DNA is TGCGCCAGCAGCCAAGACCCCCAGGGCAATCAGCCCCAGCATTTT. Translating gives CASSQDPQGNQPQHF.

CDR3 bases: TGTGCCAGCAGCTCCAGTGCAGGGTTAAGCTCACCCCTCCACTTT. It codes for CASSSSAGLSSPLHF. The genes are TRBV7-9 and TRBJ1-6; tentatively, D is TRBD1 (5 bases). The V end lost 4 bases, the J end lost 10 bases, and 17 bases lay between the germline ends. In germline, CDR1 is SEHNR, CDR2 FQNEAQ (reference sequence). The CDR3 sequence is 15 residues long. The full variable domain, completed using reference TRBV7-9 and TRBJ1-6, is DTGVSQNPRHKITKRGQNVTFRCDPISEHNRLYWYRQTLGQGPEFLTYFQNEAQLEKSRLLSDRFSAERPKGSFSTLEIQRTEQGDSAMYLCASSSSAGLSSPLHFGNGTRLTVT.

This clone was seen only a few times. This chain uses TRBV4-1 with TRBJ2-5; TRBD2 matches 7 bases. V lost 4 bases and J lost 5; bases outside the gene matches: 4. CDR3 length: 13 amino acids. The germline CDR1 and CDR2 sequences are MGHRA and YSYEKL. The CDR3 here is CASSRLGGETQYF. In DNA form, the CDR3 reads TGCGCCAGCAGCCGACTGGGAGGGGAGACCCAGTACTTC.

The chain joins TRBV5-4 to TRBJ2-2; D perhaps matches TRBD1 (7 bases). This CDR3 has 14 amino acids. CDR1 is SGHNT, CDR2 YYREEE, per germline (reference sequence). The germline V and J ends were trimmed by 3 bases and 6 bases, with 12 bases remaining between them. The CDR3 DNA reads as TGTGCCAGCAGCTGGGGGGACAGCGCCGGGGAGCTGTTTTTT. Encoded protein: CASSWGDSAGELFF.

V gene TRBV3-1 (or the pseudogene TRBV3-2) combines with J gene TRBJ2-1; the match to TRBD1 covers 9 bases. The germline gives CDR1 LGHDT, CDR2 YNNKEL (reference sequence). J was trimmed by 10 bases and V by 3 bases; bases with no gene match: 13. The CDR3 is 16 amino acids. The CDR3 loop is CASSHPGQGGLGEQFF. CDR3 coding DNA: TGTGCCAGCAGCCACCCGGGACAGGGAGGCTTAGGCGAGCAGTTCTTC.